The present TCR beta chain was sequenced within a study of blood T cells in healthy people across ages. The V and J ends lost 3 bases and 4 bases respectively, with 13 bases between them. Germline V lookup: CDR1 SEHNR, CDR2 FQNEAQ (reference sequence). This CDR3 spans 15 amino acids. Through a sample-barcoded 5' primer and a J-beta primer mix, a second PCR was run for roughly 6 to 12 cycles. TCRdb re-called the 5' RACE reads through MiXCR, storing one row per CDR3 protein. The sample lists fewer than 600,000 distinct CDR3 sequences, about 27% occurring once. Another study also made use of these data, one on T cells of mothers and their children.

The sample was blood. The TCR was taken from a boy younger than 10 in good health. The chain is built from TRBV7-9 and TRBJ2-1, with a weak D call TRBD2 (5 bases). The DNA of the CDR3 is TGTGCCAGCAGCTTGTTGGTCGGGGAGTACAATGAGCAGTTCTTC. It is translated as CASSLLVGEYNEQFF.